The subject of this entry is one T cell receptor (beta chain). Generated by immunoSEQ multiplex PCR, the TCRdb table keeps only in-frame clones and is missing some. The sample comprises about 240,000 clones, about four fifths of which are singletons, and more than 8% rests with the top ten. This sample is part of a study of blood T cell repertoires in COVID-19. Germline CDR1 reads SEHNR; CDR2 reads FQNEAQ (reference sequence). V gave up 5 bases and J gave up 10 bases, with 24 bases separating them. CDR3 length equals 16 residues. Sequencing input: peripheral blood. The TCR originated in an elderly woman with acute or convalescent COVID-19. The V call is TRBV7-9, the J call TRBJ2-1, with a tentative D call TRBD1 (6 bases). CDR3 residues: CASSPRGVVSGEEQFF. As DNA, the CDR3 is TGTGCCAGCAGCCCACGAGGGGTGGTCTCAGGGGAAGAGCAGTTCTTC.